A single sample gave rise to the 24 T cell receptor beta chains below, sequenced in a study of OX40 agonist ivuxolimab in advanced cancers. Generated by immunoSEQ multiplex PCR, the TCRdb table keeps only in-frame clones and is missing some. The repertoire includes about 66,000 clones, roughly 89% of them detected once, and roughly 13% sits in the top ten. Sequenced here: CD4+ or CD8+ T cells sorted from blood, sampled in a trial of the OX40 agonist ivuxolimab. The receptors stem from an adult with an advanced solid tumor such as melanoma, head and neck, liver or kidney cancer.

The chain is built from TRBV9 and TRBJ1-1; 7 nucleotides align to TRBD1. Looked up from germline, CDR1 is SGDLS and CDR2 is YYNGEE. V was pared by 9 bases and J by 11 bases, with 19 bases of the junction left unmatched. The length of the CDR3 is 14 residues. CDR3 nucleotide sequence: TGTGCCACCCGCCCCGGACAGGCCTCGCGGAAGGCTTTCTTT. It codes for CATRPGQASRKAFF.

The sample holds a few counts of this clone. The CDR3 DNA follows: TGCAGTGCTAGGTCCAACACTGAAGCTTTCTTT. Its protein product is CSARSNTEAFF. The V and J genes are TRBV20-1 and TRBJ1-1; no definite D call. Trimming took 3 bases from V and 2 from J, leaving 4 bases between them. CDR3 length: 11 amino acids. Germline V gene data show CDR1 as DFQATT and CDR2 as SNEGSKA (reference sequence).

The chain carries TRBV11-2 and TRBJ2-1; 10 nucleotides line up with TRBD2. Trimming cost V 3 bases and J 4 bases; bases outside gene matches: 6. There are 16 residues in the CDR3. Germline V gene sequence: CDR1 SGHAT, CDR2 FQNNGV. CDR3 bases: TGTGCCAGCAGCTTCGGGACTAGCGCCGATTACAATGAGCAGTTCTTC. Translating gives CASSFGTSADYNEQFF. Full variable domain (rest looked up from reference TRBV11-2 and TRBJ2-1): EAGVAQSPRYKIIEKRQSVAFWCNPISGHATLYWYQQILGQGPKLLIQFQNNGVVDDSQLPKDRFSAERLKGVDSTLKIQPAKLEDSAVYLCASSFGTSADYNEQFFGPGTRLTVL.

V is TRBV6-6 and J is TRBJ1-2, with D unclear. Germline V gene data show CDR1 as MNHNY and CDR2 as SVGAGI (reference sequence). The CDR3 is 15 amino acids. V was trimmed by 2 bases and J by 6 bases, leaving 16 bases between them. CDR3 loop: CASSYRQRGVDGYTF. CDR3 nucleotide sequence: TGTGCCAGCAGTTACCGACAAAGAGGTGTAGATGGCTACACCTTC.

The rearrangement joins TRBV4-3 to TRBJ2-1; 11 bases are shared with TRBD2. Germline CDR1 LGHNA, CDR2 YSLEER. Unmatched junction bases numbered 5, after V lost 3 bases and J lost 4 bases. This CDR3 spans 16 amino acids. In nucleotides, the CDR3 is TGCGCCAGCAGCCACGGGACTAGCGGAAGATACAATGAGCAGTTCTTC. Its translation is CASSHGTSGRYNEQFF.

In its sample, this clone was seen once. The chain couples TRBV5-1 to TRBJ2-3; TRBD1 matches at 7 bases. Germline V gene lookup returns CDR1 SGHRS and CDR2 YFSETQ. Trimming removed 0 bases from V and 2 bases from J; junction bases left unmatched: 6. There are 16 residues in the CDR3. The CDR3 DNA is TGCGCCAGCAGCTTGGACAGACAGGGCCTCACAGATACGCAGTATTTT. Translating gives CASSLDRQGLTDTQYF. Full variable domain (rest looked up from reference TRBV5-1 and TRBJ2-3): KAGVTQTPRYLIKTRGQQVTLSCSPISGHRSVSWYQQTPGQGLQFLFEYFSETQRNKGNFPGRFSGRQFSNSRSEMNVSTLELGDSALYLCASSLDRQGLTDTQYFGPGTRLTVL.

The CDR3 DNA is TGTGCCAGCAGCTTAAAGGGATTCAATCAGCCCCAGCATTTT. Translation gives CASSLKGFNQPQHF. This chain connects TRBV5-6 to TRBJ1-5; no clear D. The V and J ends lost 2 bases and 3 bases respectively, with 9 bases between them. CDR1 is SGHDT and CDR2 is YYEEEE in the germline V gene. The CDR3 consists of 14 residues.

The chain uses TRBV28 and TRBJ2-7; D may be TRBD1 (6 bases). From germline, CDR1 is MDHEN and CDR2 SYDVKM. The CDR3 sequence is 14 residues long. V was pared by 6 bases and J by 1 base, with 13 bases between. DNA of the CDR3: TGTGCCAGCAGACCGAACAGGGATTCCTACGAGCAGTACTTC. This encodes CASRPNRDSYEQYF.

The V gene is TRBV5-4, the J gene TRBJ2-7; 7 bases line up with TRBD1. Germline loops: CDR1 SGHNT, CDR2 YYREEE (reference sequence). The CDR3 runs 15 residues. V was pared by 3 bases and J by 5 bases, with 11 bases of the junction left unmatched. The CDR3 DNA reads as TGTGCCAGCAGCTACACGACAGGGTTCCTTGACGAGCAGTACTTC. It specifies CASSYTTGFLDEQYF.

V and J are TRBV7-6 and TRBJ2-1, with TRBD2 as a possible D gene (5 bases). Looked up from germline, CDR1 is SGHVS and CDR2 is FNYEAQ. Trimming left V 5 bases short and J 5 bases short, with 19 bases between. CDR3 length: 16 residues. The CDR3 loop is CASSPLWTAVNNEQFF. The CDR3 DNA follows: TGTGCCAGCAGCCCCCTATGGACTGCCGTAAACAATGAGCAGTTCTTC. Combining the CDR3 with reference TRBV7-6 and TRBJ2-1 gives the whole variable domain GAGVSQSPRYKVTKRGQDVALRCDPISGHVSLYWYRQALGQGPEFLTYFNYEAQQDKSGLPNDRFSAERPEGSISTLTIQRTEQRDSAMYRCASSPLWTAVNNEQFFGPGTRLTVL.

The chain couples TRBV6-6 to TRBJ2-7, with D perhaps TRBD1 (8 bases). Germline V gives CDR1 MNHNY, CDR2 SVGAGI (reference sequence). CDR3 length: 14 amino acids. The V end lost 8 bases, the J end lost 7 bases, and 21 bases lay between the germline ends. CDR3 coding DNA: TGTGCCAGCCTCACAGGGGGGGACATTACTGAGCAGTACTTC. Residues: CASLTGGDITEQYF.

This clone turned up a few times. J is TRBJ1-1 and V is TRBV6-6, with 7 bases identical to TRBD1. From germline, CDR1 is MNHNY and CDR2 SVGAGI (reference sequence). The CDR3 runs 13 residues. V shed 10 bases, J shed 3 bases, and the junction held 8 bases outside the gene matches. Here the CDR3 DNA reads TGTGCCACACACAGGGGTCGGGACACTGAAGCTTTCTTT. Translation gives CATHRGRDTEAFF.

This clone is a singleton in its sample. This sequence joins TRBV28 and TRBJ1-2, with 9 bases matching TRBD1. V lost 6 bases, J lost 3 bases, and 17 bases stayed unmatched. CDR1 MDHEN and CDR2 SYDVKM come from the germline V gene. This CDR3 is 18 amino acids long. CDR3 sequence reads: CASSPWPGTGSLYYGYTF. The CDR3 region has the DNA TGTGCCAGCAGCCCCTGGCCGGGGACAGGGTCACTCTACTATGGCTACACCTTC.

The DNA for the CDR3 is TGTGCCAGCAGCGTTTCCGGGACTAGCGGGATCACCGGGGAGCTGTTTTTT. It specifies CASSVSGTSGITGELFF. V gene TRBV9 combines with J gene TRBJ2-2; TRBD2 matches 13 bases. The CDR3 spans 17 residues. J gave up 4 bases and V 2 bases, and 5 bases lay outside the gene matches. Germline CDR1 is SGDLS and CDR2 is YYNGEE.

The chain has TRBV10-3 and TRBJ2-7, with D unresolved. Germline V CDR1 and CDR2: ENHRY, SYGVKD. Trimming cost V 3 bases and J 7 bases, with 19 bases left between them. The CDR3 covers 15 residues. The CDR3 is CAISDSPGRGLEQYF. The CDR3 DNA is TGTGCCATCAGTGACTCTCCCGGGCGAGGATTAGAGCAGTACTTC.

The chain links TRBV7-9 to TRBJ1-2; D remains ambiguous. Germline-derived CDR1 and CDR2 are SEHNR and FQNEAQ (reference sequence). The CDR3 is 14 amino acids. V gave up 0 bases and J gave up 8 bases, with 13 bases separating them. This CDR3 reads CASSLAQQVSGYTF. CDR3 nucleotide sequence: TGTGCCAGCAGCTTAGCCCAGCAGGTTTCCGGCTACACCTTC.

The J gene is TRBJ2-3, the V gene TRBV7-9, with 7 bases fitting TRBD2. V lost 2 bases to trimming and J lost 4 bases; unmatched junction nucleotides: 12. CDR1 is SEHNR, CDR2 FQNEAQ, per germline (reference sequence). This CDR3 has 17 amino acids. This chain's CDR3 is CASSLSSTAGSADTQYF. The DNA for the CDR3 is TGTGCCAGCAGCTTAAGTTCCACAGCGGGAAGTGCAGATACGCAGTATTTT.

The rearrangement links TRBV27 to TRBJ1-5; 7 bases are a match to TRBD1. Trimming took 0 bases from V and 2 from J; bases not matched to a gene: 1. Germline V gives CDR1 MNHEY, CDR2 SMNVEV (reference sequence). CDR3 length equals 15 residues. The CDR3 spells CASSLSGGGNQPQHF. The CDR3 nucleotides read TGTGCCAGCAGTTTATCAGGGGGCGGCAATCAGCCCCAGCATTTT.

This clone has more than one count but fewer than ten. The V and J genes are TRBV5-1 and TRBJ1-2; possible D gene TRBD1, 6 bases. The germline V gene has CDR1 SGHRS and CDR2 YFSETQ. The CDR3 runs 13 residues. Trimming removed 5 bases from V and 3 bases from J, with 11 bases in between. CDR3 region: CASREGGYYGYTF. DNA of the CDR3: TGCGCCAGCAGGGAAGGGGGGTACTATGGCTACACCTTC.

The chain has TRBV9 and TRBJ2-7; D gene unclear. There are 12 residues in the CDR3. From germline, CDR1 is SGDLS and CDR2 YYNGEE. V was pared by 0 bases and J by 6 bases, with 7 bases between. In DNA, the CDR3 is TGTGCCAGCAGCGTAGGGTTTGGCGAGCAGTACTTC. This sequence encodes CASSVGFGEQYF.

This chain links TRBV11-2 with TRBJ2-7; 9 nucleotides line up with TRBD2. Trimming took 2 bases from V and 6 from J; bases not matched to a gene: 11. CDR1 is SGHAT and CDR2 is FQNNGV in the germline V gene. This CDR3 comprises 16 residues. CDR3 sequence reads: CASSLLPSGTSPEQYF. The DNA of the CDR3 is TGTGCCAGCAGCTTATTGCCTAGCGGGACCTCTCCCGAGCAGTACTTC.

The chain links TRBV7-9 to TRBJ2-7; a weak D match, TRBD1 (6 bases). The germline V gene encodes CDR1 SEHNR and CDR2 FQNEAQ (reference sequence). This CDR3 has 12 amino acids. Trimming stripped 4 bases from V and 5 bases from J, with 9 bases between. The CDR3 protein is CASSSQGNEQYF. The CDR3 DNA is TGTGCCAGCAGCTCACAGGGAAACGAGCAGTACTTC.

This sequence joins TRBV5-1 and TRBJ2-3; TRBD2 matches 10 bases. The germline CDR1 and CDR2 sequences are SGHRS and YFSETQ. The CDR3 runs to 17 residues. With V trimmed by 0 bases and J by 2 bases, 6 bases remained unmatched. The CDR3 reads CASSLGLLAGATDTQYF. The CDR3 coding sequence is TGCGCCAGCAGCTTGGGCCTCCTAGCGGGAGCCACAGATACGCAGTATTTT.

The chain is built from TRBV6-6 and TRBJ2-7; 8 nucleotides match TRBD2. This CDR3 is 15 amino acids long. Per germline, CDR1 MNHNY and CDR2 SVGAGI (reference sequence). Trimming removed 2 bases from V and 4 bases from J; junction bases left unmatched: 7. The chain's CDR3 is CASSYAAGDHYEQYF. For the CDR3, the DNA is TGTGCCAGCAGTTACGCAGCGGGAGATCATTACGAGCAGTACTTC.